This T cell receptor beta chain was retrieved from a study of blood T cell repertoires in COVID-19. Study details: Sites in the United States, Italy and Spain provided acute and convalescent COVID-19 samples. T cells, B-cell-depleted T cells, or PBMCs provided the cDNA or gDNA that served as material.

Per the authors' pipeline: Reference gene primer amplification in the assay estimated nucleated cell counts. Data came from immunoSEQ multiplex PCR; TCRdb stores just in-frame clones and leaves some out. That table furnishes V, J and clone size, whereas the DNA furnished D and trimming. This sample yields 270,000 or so clones, of which 65% to 85% are seen a single time; about 1.5% belongs to the top ten. The CDR3 length is 15 residues. Trimming left V 0 bases short and J 3 bases short, with 13 bases between. CDR1 is SGDLS, CDR2 YYNGEE, per germline. Followed over time, Seattle patients had been enrolled while infection was active.

The sequencing sample was made of peripheral blood. The gene calls are TRBV9 and TRBJ2-7, with D maybe TRBD2 (6 bases). This TCR was recovered from a human donor with COVID-19, enrolled during active disease. The donor label of this sample is uncertain. The CDR3 sequence is CASSVGRGGYYEQYF. CDR3 sequence (DNA): TGTGCCAGCAGCGTAGGGAGGGGAGGATACTACGAGCAGTACTTC.